The 28 T cell receptor beta chains reported below all come from one sample, sequenced in a study of blood T cells in healthy people across ages. A J-beta primer mix and a sample-barcoded 5' primer were used in a second PCR of roughly 7 to 12 cycles. TCRdb redid the calling of the 5' RACE reads with MiXCR, one entry per CDR3 protein. The sample comprises approximately 580,000 distinct CDR3 sequences, about 25% of which are singletons, and approximately 10% rests with the top ten. Another study also made use of these data, one on T cells of mothers and their children.

Sequenced input: blood. The receptors stem from a boy between 5 and 17 years old in good health.

This clonotype was seen more than once but under ten times. The V call is TRBV25-1, the J call TRBJ1-5; 7 bases align to TRBD1. CDR1 and CDR2 from the germline V gene are MGHDK and SYGVNS. CDR3 length: 14 amino acids. J lost 8 bases, V lost 4 bases, and 8 bases had no gene match. The CDR3 DNA follows: TGTGCCAGCAGTGGACCAGGGGGGCTAAAGCCCCAGCATTTT. Encoded protein: CASSGPGGLKPQHF.

This clonotype showed up just a few times. The V call is TRBV4-1, the J call TRBJ1-2; tentative D call: TRBD1 (5 bases). The CDR3 consists of 14 residues. Germline V gives CDR1 MGHRA, CDR2 YSYEKL. Trimming left V 0 bases short and J 6 bases short, with 11 bases between. CDR3 sequence: CASSQDRGENGYTF. CDR3 bases: TGCGCCAGCAGCCAAGATAGGGGCGAGAATGGCTACACCTTC.

This clonotype has a handful of counts. The chain has TRBV30 and TRBJ1-4; D ambiguous. The germline V gene has CDR1 GTSNPN and CDR2 SVGIG (reference sequence). The CDR3 length is 13 residues. V lost 3 bases to trimming and J lost 3 bases, with 8 bases between them. The CDR3 loop is CAWSAGANEKLFF. The CDR3 region has the DNA TGTGCCTGGAGCGCAGGTGCTAATGAAAAACTGTTTTTT.

The chain carries TRBV10-3 and TRBJ2-5, with 7 bases lining up with TRBD1. The J call may be faulty, since TRBJ2-7 better matches the DNA end. Looked up from germline, CDR1 is ENHRY and CDR2 is SYGVKD. This CDR3 has 14 residues. The CDR3 sequence is CAISVGTDSYEQYF. The CDR3 DNA reads TGTGCCATCAGTGTGGGGACAGACTCCTACGAGCAGTACTTC.

Here the CDR3 reads CASSLVQGASEQYF. For the CDR3, the DNA is TGTGCCAGCAGCTTAGTTCAGGGGGCCAGCGAGCAGTACTTC. The gene calls are TRBV7-9 and TRBJ2-7, with 8 bases aligning to TRBD1. Per germline, CDR1 SEHNR and CDR2 FQNEAQ (reference sequence). The CDR3 is 14 amino acids. V shed 1 base, J shed 6 bases, and the junction held 5 bases outside the gene matches.

In its sample, this clonotype was seen a few times. The chain uses TRBV10-3 and TRBJ2-7, with D uncertain. Trimming removed 0 bases from V and 7 bases from J, with 13 bases in between. The CDR3 runs to 14 residues. CDR1 ENHRY and CDR2 SYGVKD come from the germline V gene. The CDR3 DNA follows: TGTGCCATCAGTGAGTCGACACGGCCGTCTGAGCAGTACTTC. Its protein product is CAISESTRPSEQYF.

The chain links TRBV7-2 to TRBJ2-5, with 7 positions matching TRBD1. Germline lookup yields CDR1 SGHTA and CDR2 FQGNSA. Trimming removed 7 bases from V and 5 bases from J; junction bases left unmatched: 7. The CDR3 covers 13 residues. In nucleotides, the CDR3 is TGTGCCAGCACCCGGACAGGCAGGGAGACCCAGTACTTC. Protein product: CASTRTGRETQYF.

This clonotype was counted only a few times. This sequence joins TRBV18 and TRBJ1-2; no reliable D call. Germline lookup yields CDR1 KGHSH and CDR2 LQKENI. Trimming took off 2 bases at V and 5 bases at J, with 9 bases between the two ends. The CDR3 extends over 13 amino acids. The CDR3 sequence: CASSPFGSYGYTF. The DNA of the CDR3 is TGTGCCAGCTCACCATTTGGTTCTTATGGCTACACCTTC.

This clonotype was counted a single time. This chain uses TRBV24-1 with TRBJ2-4; weak D call: TRBD2 (6 bases). Germline loops: CDR1 KGHDR, CDR2 SFDVKD. Trimming cost V 4 bases and J 6 bases, with 9 bases left between them. The CDR3 totals 13 residues. CDR3: CATSEEGRNIQYF. The CDR3 DNA follows: TGTGCCACCAGTGAGGAGGGCAGAAACATTCAGTACTTC.

The chain uses TRBV7-9 and TRBJ2-5; 11 bases line up with TRBD2. The CDR3 is made up of 17 amino acids. V gave up 2 bases and J gave up 2 bases; unmatched junction bases: 7. Germline V gene sequence: CDR1 SEHNR, CDR2 FQNEAQ (reference sequence). The CDR3 is CASSLWLAGGDQETQYF. Written as DNA, the CDR3 is TGTGCCAGCAGCTTATGGCTAGCGGGAGGCGATCAAGAGACCCAGTACTTC.

This rearrangement joins TRBV7-2 to TRBJ2-7; TRBD2 aligns across 13 bases. The CDR3 sequence is 16 residues long. The V gene end was trimmed by 3 bases and the J gene end by 0 bases; junction bases not matched to a gene: 2. Germline V gene lookup returns CDR1 SGHTA and CDR2 FQGNSA. Here the CDR3 reads CASSLGTSGISYEQYF. In DNA, the CDR3 is TGTGCCAGCAGCTTGGGGACTAGCGGGATCTCCTACGAGCAGTACTTC.

This clonotype was found a few times. V and J are TRBV12-3 or TRBV12-4 and TRBJ2-1; 8 nucleotides agree with TRBD1. CDR3 length: 20 amino acids. With 3 bases clipped from V and 0 bases from J, the junction kept 16 bases outside the gene matches. The CDR3 reads CASSFYGGRGLYLSYNEQFF. As DNA, the CDR3 is TGTGCCAGCAGTTTTTACGGCGGCAGGGGGCTTTACCTCTCCTACAATGAGCAGTTCTTC.

This clonotype was detected only a few times. For the CDR3, the DNA is TGTGCCAGCAGTCCCGGGACATTTGGCCACAGTGGGCAGTTCTTC. Protein: CASSPGTFGHSGQFF. The chain combines TRBV6-2 or TRBV6-3 with TRBJ2-1; tentative D call: TRBD1 (6 bases). Trimming left V 5 bases short and J 12 bases short, with 23 bases between. Germline CDR1 MNHEY, CDR2 SVGEGT. The CDR3 runs 15 residues.

This chain connects TRBV7-2 to TRBJ2-3; unclear D gene. The V gene lost 3 bases and the J gene lost 2 bases, with 15 bases spanning the gap. Germline CDR1 SGHTA, CDR2 FQGNSA. The CDR3 contains 16 residues. The CDR3 protein is CASSFLSAIYTDTQYF. The DNA for the CDR3 is TGTGCCAGCAGCTTCTTGAGCGCCATTTACACAGATACGCAGTATTTT.

Only one count was recorded for this clonotype. This chain links TRBV5-1 with TRBJ2-5; 8 nucleotides align to TRBD1. Germline CDR1 reads SGHRS; CDR2 reads YFSETQ. The CDR3 length is 17 residues. Trimming took 3 bases from V and 1 from J; bases not matched to a gene: 11. CDR3 amino acids: CASSSPRQGITQETQYF. The CDR3 bases are TGCGCCAGCAGCTCCCCGAGACAGGGGATTACCCAAGAGACCCAGTACTTC.

This clonotype appeared a few times. The genes are TRBV7-2 and TRBJ1-1; 7 bases agree with TRBD1. Germline V CDR1 and CDR2: SGHTA, FQGNSA. This CDR3 contains 18 residues. With 5 bases clipped from V and 1 base from J, the junction kept 16 bases outside the gene matches. As DNA, the CDR3 is TGTGCCAGCAGCCCTAGGTTCCCCGGGGACAGCAGGAACACTGAAGCTTTCTTT. The encoded protein is CASSPRFPGDSRNTEAFF.

Ten or more counts support this clonotype. The gene calls are TRBV7-6 and TRBJ1-1; the match to TRBD1 covers 9 bases. Germline V gives CDR1 SGHVS, CDR2 FNYEAQ. V lost 5 bases, J lost 5 bases, and 6 bases stayed unmatched. This CDR3 is built from 14 residues. Written as DNA, the CDR3 is TGTGCCAGCAGCCCCCGGGACAGGGTTACTGAAGCTTTCTTT. It is translated as CASSPRDRVTEAFF.

This chain joins TRBV27 and TRBJ1-1; D is undetermined. Per the germline V gene, CDR1 is MNHEY and CDR2 is SMNVEV (reference sequence). Trimming shortened V by 6 bases and J by 4 bases, and 24 bases separated the two germline ends. CDR3 size: 17 residues. CDR3 DNA: TGTGCCAGCAGCCACATAAGGATTCCCATTACCCTCACTGAAGCTTTCTTT. Translated, it gives CASSHIRIPITLTEAFF.

The chain combines TRBV20-1 with TRBJ2-4; TRBD1 agrees at 10 bases. Germline V gives CDR1 DFQATT, CDR2 SNEGSKA (reference sequence). Unmatched junction bases numbered 4, after V lost 0 bases and J lost 5 bases. This CDR3 comprises 15 residues. The CDR3, as DNA: TGCAGTGCTAGAGAATCAGGACAGGGGGAAAACATTCAGTACTTC. Its translation is CSARESGQGENIQYF.

This chain joins TRBV7-2 and TRBJ2-5; D perhaps matches TRBD1 (5 bases). With the DNA end fitting TRBJ2-7 better, the J assignment may be wrong. The V gene's germline CDR1 is SGHTA and CDR2 FQGNSA. This CDR3 comprises 15 residues. The CDR3 sequence is CASSPQAQGPYEQYF. In DNA form, the CDR3 reads TGTGCCAGCAGCCCCCAAGCGCAGGGCCCCTACGAGCAGTACTTC.

In this sample, this clonotype turned up a few times. The chain carries TRBV6-2 or TRBV6-3 and TRBJ2-1; D possibly corresponds to TRBD2 (7 bases). The DNA end lines up better with TRBJ2-7; the J call may be wrong. The CDR3 consists of 14 residues. Germline V gene sequence: CDR1 MNHEY, CDR2 SVGEGT. CDR3 DNA: TGTGCCAGCAGTTCCGTGGGGGGGCCGTACGAGCAGTACTTC. Amino acids: CASSSVGGPYEQYF.

This chain joins TRBV6-1 and TRBJ2-4, with 7 positions matching TRBD2. This CDR3 spans 15 amino acids. Germline CDR1 reads MNHNS; CDR2 reads SASEGT. V lost 1 base and J lost 6; bases outside the gene matches: 6. The CDR3 DNA reads TGTGCCAGCAGTGAAGAAGCGCGGGGGTCAAACATTCAGTACTTC. Its translation: CASSEEARGSNIQYF.

The CDR3 loop reads CASSQGQGWGTDTQYF. The CDR3 DNA reads as TGCGCCAGCAGCCAAGGGCAGGGGTGGGGCACAGATACGCAGTATTTT. This rearrangement joins TRBV4-3 to TRBJ2-3, with D perhaps matching TRBD1 (6 bases). Per the germline V gene, CDR1 is LGHNA and CDR2 is YSLEER. This CDR3 region has 16 residues. V shed 1 base and J shed 1 base, with 12 bases lying between them.

The chain combines TRBV7-2 with TRBJ2-5; D possibly corresponds to TRBD2 (6 bases). CDR3 length equals 16 residues. The V end lost 4 bases, the J end lost 4 bases, and 19 bases lay between the germline ends. Germline-derived CDR1 and CDR2 are SGHTA and FQGNSA. CDR3 in DNA: TGTGCCAGCAGCTACCCGGGACCCGCCGGGAGAGAGACCCAGTACTTC. Amino acid sequence: CASSYPGPAGRETQYF.

The V and J genes are TRBV7-9 and TRBJ1-1, with D perhaps matching TRBD1 (6 bases). The V end was cut by 2 bases, the J end by 6 bases, with 16 bases between. The V gene's germline CDR1 is SEHNR and CDR2 FQNEAQ (reference sequence). The length of the CDR3 is 15 residues. The CDR3 is CASSLPTGGHAEAFF. Here the CDR3 DNA reads TGTGCCAGCAGCTTACCGACGGGGGGCCACGCTGAAGCTTTCTTT.

J is TRBJ2-3 and V is TRBV21-1; TRBD1, as called in the table, went unchecked against the DNA. TRBV21-1 is a recognized pseudogene. The CDR3 extends over 16 amino acids. The CDR3 is CASTFIWGLSTDTQYF. Written as DNA, the CDR3 is TGTGCCAGCACCTTTATATGGGGGCTTAGCACAGATACGCAGTATTTT.

V and J are TRBV25-1 and TRBJ2-1; D is perhaps TRBD2 (5 bases). The J call may be in error: the DNA end matches TRBJ2-5 better. Germline assignment: CDR1 MGHDK and CDR2 SYGVNS. This CDR3 contains 16 residues. The CDR3 DNA reads TGTGCCAGCAGTGATACCTTGGTAAGGGAGAGAGAGACCCAGTACTTC. As protein: CASSDTLVRERETQYF.

The chain is built from TRBV12-3 or TRBV12-4 and TRBJ1-5; D gene uncertain. Trimming took off 3 bases at V and 15 bases at J, with 15 bases between the two ends. The CDR3 consists of 12 residues. In DNA, the CDR3 is TGTGCCAGCAGTTTTTCCCAGGTCCCAGGGCATTTT. This translates into CASSFSQVPGHF.